In its sample, the clone carrying this TCR beta chain is medium-sized (0.01 to 0.1%). Its antigen is currently unknown. This record belongs to a study of spatial heterogeneity in lung cancer. On the study more broadly: Averaged across combinations, each unique TCR and UMI pairing appeared more than ten times in raw reads, which were uncorrected.

As for time point: sample taken at primary tumor resection. From tumor, nontumor lung or frozen PBMC, whole RNA was taken unsorted for sequencing. Study-wide points: Tracking of tumor mutation counts was seen in expanded intratumoral alpha and beta TCR counts. Of tumor T cells, an estimated coverage of about 6.4% was reached for alpha chains and less than 15% for beta chains.

Unique molecular identifiers tagged every individual TCR cDNA molecule. In TCRdb, the 5' RACE reads were re-called with MiXCR into one record per CDR3 protein. The sample has about 830 distinct CDR3 sequences; approximately 9.4% are singletons. This clonotype was obtained from a male donor with early-stage non-small cell lung cancer. The source was lung tumor tissue, collected at surgery.

The CDR3 sequence: CSAQTSAWEPPYEQYF. DNA for the CDR3: TGCAGTGCCCAAACCTCGGCGTGGGAGCCCCCCTACGAGCAGTACTTC. The chain combines TRBV20-1 with TRBJ2-7; D perhaps matches TRBD2 (5 bases). The CDR3 is 16 amino acids. The V gene lost 6 bases and the J gene lost 2 bases, with 23 bases spanning the gap. Germline CDR1 DFQATT, CDR2 SNEGSKA (reference sequence).